This TCR beta chain is from a study of siplizumab effects on memory and regulatory T cells (dated by TCRdb to the late 2010s). A note on the overall study: The effect of the anti-CD2 antibody siplizumab on alloreactive T-cell subsets was examined in allogeneic mixed lymphocyte reactions constructed from human PBMCs. Overall results and qualifications from the work: Unstimulated naive T cells appeared to be more diverse than memory T cells, and naive cells seemed to make a substantial contribution to the alloresponse. The cumulative frequency of alloreactive sequences that could be traced back to unstimulated CD4+ memory T cells was significantly reduced by siplizumab. Whether proliferating Tregs from siplizumab cultures actually had suppressive function was not functionally confirmed. Among mappable alloreactive CD4+ clones, an average Treg-derived fraction of approximately 73% was observed with siplizumab, compared with 25% to 30% in control reactions. Sequences below about 10^-5 frequency were poorly captured, so only a minor fraction of alloreactive clones could be mapped to unstimulated subsets. For roughly 75-97% of proliferating CD4+ or CD8+ clones, no naive or memory phenotype could be assigned.

The germline V gene sets CDR1 to SQVTM and CDR2 to ANQGSEA. Inclusive of the bounding cysteine and phenylalanine, the CDR3 is 11 residues long. Of all the DNA, just the CDR3 is kept, 33 bases in frame from base 1. At the junction V is shortened by 6 bases and J by 4 bases, with 7 bases in between. TCRbeta CDR3 sequencing was performed on sorted unstimulated T cells and on proliferating T cells recovered from mixed lymphocyte reactions. Fresh whole blood from ten HLA-typed healthy donors was used as the source from which PBMCs were isolated. To map where alloreactive clones came from, CD4+ non-regulatory T cells in the unstimulated state were FACS-sorted. This clone was recorded once. Its antigen is still unknown. No much larger clonotype is one base removed from it; base qualities were not supplied. Preparation of the library involved the immunoSEQ multiplex PCR assay. The deep sequencing platform assayed about 10^5 TCR templates per sample. Genomic DNA extracted from sorted T cells was the material used for TCRbeta CDR3 sequencing. For the original study's pipeline: The R programming language was used for the clonal analysis of the TCRbeta CDR3 data. Alloreactive CD4+ and CD8+ clones were identified by comparing unstimulated samples to CFSE-low samples taken after the reaction. Alloreactive CD4+ clones were assigned to regulatory or non-regulatory origin by matching sequences to sorted unstimulated Treg and non-Treg repertoires. As stored in TCRdb, this immuneACCESS dataset retains in-frame rearrangements with V and J assigned. A fraction of the clones does not appear; measured against another copy, unresolved V genes explain less than half of the discrepancy, and the remainder lacks a known reason. D and trimming were read from the DNA, whereas the V and J calls and clone size are those reported in that table. Within this sample are about 94,000 clones, with about 94% of them counted one time only. The ten largest clones add up to 0.3% of the sample.

The rearranged chain carries TRBV29-1 and TRBJ2-1; the D gene lacks a confident call. The receptor comes from a human donor in good health. Sequencing was performed on non-Treg CD4+ T cells sorted from blood. The label giving this sample's cell subset or site can be read as: FACS-sorted unstimulated CD4+ non-regulatory T cells. Here is the DNA: TGCAGCGTAGAAAGTTACAATGAGCAGTTCTTC. It is translated as CSVESYNEQFF.